This TCR beta chain emerged from a study of identical twins. Findings and limits, study-wide: Abundant beta clonotypes from cord blood had fewer insertions, unlike memory repertoires, which showed none. Cross-sectional statistical analysis, not tracking of the same donors, underpinned the conclusions.

This clonotype showed up just a few times. Its antigen is unknown. TCRdb reanalysed the 5' RACE reads using MiXCR and keeps one entry per CDR3 protein. The sample lists about 220,000 distinct CDR3 sequences; 7.5% were seen once. Per germline, CDR1 LGHDT and CDR2 YNNKEL (reference sequence). The CDR3 loop spans 15 amino acids. Deletions cut 6 bases from V and 0 bases from J, with 15 bases between. A further study also used this sample, focusing on yellow fever vaccine responses in identical twins.

The chain couples TRBV3-1 to TRBJ2-7, with TRBD1 as a possible D gene (5 bases). This sequence originates from a woman younger than 30 in good health. Specimen: memory (CD45RO+) T cells sorted from blood. The CDR3 DNA follows: TGTGCCAGCAGGACAGACCCTCCCAGCTCCTACGAGCAGTACTTC. Amino acids: CASRTDPPSSYEQYF.